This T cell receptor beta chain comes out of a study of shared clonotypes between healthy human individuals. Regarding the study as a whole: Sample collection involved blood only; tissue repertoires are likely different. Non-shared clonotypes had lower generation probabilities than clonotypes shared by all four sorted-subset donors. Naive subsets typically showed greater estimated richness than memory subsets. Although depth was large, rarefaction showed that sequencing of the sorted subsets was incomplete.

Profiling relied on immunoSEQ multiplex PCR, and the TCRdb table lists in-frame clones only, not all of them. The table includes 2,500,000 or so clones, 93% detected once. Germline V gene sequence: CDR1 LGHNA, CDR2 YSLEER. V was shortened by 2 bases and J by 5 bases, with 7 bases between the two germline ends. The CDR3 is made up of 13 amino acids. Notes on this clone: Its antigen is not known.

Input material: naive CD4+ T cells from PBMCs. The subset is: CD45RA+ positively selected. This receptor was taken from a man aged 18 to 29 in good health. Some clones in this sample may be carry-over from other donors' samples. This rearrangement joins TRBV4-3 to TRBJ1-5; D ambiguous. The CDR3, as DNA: TGCGCCAGCAGCCAACGACTGGATCAGCCCCAGCATTTT. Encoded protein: CASSQRLDQPQHF.